The T cell receptor (beta chain) described here comes from a study of T cell responses to AZD1222 COVID-19 vaccine. Pooled together were second doses at about 4 or about 12 weeks. Trimming cost V 3 bases and J 10 bases, with 16 bases left between them. Germline V gives CDR1 SNHLY, CDR2 FYNNEI. The CDR3 extends over 15 amino acids. Generated by immunoSEQ multiplex PCR, the TCRdb table keeps only in-frame clones and is missing some. The data show 130,000 to 150,000 clones, roughly 87% seen once. The TCR was taken from an adult who received the AZD1222 COVID-19 vaccine. Sequenced here: peripheral blood, sampled 28 days after the second AZD1222 dose. The chain is built from TRBV2 and TRBJ1-6; possibly TRBD1 for D (6 bases). The CDR3 coding sequence is TGTGCCAGCAGTGAGGCGGACAGCGAGAGATCACCCCTCCACTTT. The encoded protein is CASSEADSERSPLHF.